These T cell receptor beta chains were read from a single sample in a study of blood T cells in healthy people across ages. TCRdb recomputed calls from the 5' RACE reads with MiXCR, one row per CDR3 protein. The data contain 380,000 or so distinct CDR3 sequences, about half of them singletons. Sequencing was done on a sample of blood. These TCRs come from a man in his 60s in good health. The CDR3 runs from the conserved cysteine through the conserved F or W.

TRBV6-4	TRBJ2-1	CASSETGHPHNEQFF
TRBV18	TRBJ2-1	CASSPPERSGFNNEQFF
TRBV11-3	TRBJ1-1	CASSVQTNTEAFF
TRBV27	TRBJ2-5	CASSYGLRWETQYF
TRBV3-1	TRBJ1-4	CASSQASGLGEKLFF
TRBV12-3/TRBV12-4	.	CASSPSRGVSSYNEQYF
TRBV5-6	TRBJ2-6	CASSFGTAGANVLTF
TRBV18	TRBJ2-3	CASSMTSSTDTQYF
TRBV6-1	TRBJ2-5	CASSPEWGRGETQYF
TRBV28	TRBJ1-2	CASSIAGAHYGYTF
TRBV2	TRBJ2-1	CASETGRNEQFF
TRBV29-1	TRBJ2-3	CSVRRGSQDTQYF
TRBV5-1	TRBJ2-7	CASSLWGQGANEQYF
TRBV6-6	TRBJ1-5	CAIHRDPRQPQHF
TRBV6-5	TRBJ2-7	CASSWEGRAEQYF
TRBV12-5	TRBJ2-1	CASGFHNEQFF
TRBV24-1	TRBJ2-1	CATSDWGQGQDNEQFF
TRBV7-2	TRBJ1-1	CASSFGIGYDTEAFF
TRBV28	TRBJ2-1	CASSLEREGRNEQFF
TRBV28	TRBJ1-2	CASFTGPSNYGYTF
TRBV14	.	CASSQAMYEQYF
TRBV10-3	TRBJ2-3	CAISDVGGTQYF
TRBV7-9	TRBJ2-7	CASSLSLGAGRANEQYF
TRBV28	TRBJ2-3	CASSLETVGTDTQYF
TRBV28	TRBJ2-7	CASKGLVYEQYF
TRBV27	TRBJ2-1	CASSWLIVIGEQFF
TRBV23-1	TRBJ1-6	CASSQLATDYNSPLHF
TRBV4-2	TRBJ2-5	CASSQASGLAGGEQYF
TRBV7-6	TRBJ2-1	CASSPSTGSYNKQFF
TRBV9	TRBJ2-1	CASSATTSGGANYNEQFF
TRBV28	TRBJ2-1	CASRGVSGTYNEQFF
TRBV28	TRBJ2-5	CASSTGLGEYF
TRBV6-2/TRBV6-3	TRBJ2-1	CASSNPAGVTYNEQFF
TRBV20-1	TRBJ2-1	CSARSLDYYNEQFF
TRBV7-3	TRBJ2-5	CASSLAPQETQYF
TRBV6-6	TRBJ1-1	CASSLQGATEAFF
TRBV7-9	.	CASRQEEGGYEQYF
TRBV30	TRBJ2-6	CASASSGANVLTF
TRBV28	TRBJ2-7	CASSPGTGGYEQYF
TRBV28	.	CASSRYEQYF
TRBV20-1	TRBJ1-2	CSALAQVGGYTF
TRBV7-9	TRBJ2-7	CASSLAGTPYEQYF
TRBV9	TRBJ1-5	CASSEHSRSNQPQHF
TRBV7-8	TRBJ2-7	CASSRQSTCEQYF
TRBV10-1	TRBJ2-7	CASSEVTTSYEQYF
TRBV6-2/TRBV6-3	TRBJ2-5	CASKTSGKDEQYF
TRBV11-3	TRBJ2-3	CASSLRGCTDTQYF
TRBV11-2	TRBJ1-4	CASSLRDMGRGLFF